The rows below give T cell receptor beta chains drawn from one sample of a study of Ad26.COV2.S vaccination and SARS-CoV-2 variants. Clones were sequenced by immunoSEQ multiplex PCR, and TCRdb holds only the in-frame ones, with some missing. The sample consists of about 440,000 clones, about 90% of them appearing once. Sequenced here: peripheral blood, sampled in a trial of Ad26.COV2.S vaccine versus placebo. These receptors were collected from a person between 18 and 59 years old who received the Ad26.COV2.S COVID-19 vaccine or a placebo. CDR3s leave out the opening cysteine and the closing phenylalanine or tryptophan.

J | V | CDR3
TRBJ1-4 | TRBV9 | ASSSTFLGPTNEKLF
TRBJ2-5 | TRBV2 | ASSLATGQETQY
TRBJ2-5 | TRBV11-1 | ARGGETQY
TRBJ2-1 | TRBV5-1 | ASSLAGGSWDEQF
TRBJ2-3 | TRBV11-2 | ASSPLAVSTDTQY
TRBJ2-7 | TRBV14 | ASSAGQGGYEQY
TRBJ2-2 | TRBV24-1 | ATSDPGQGATGELF
TRBJ1-4 | TRBV28 | ASSPAGGRVEKLF
TRBJ2-7 | TRBV29-1 | SVEDGRGVGVEQY
TRBJ2-3 | TRBV13 | ASSFRTSGSTDTQY
TRBJ2-2 | TRBV11-2 | ASSYGTPNTGELF
TRBJ2-3 | TRBV7-3 | ASSLNPSGSGGTQY
TRBJ2-3 | TRBV9 | ASSVWGLAGVGDTQY
TRBJ2-1 | TRBV11-2 | ASSKGLNNEQF
TRBJ2-7 | TRBV24-1 | ATRGETYEQY
TRBJ1-6 | TRBV5-6 | ASSSRRNNSPLH
TRBJ1-4 | TRBV9 | ASSITGSNEKLF
TRBJ1-6 | TRBV5-6 | ASSRIGKGSPLH
TRBJ2-1 | TRBV18 | ASSPSGLAGNNEQF
TRBJ1-4 | TRBV30 | AWGPDVGEKLF
TRBJ1-2 | TRBV6-5 | ASRGEGYRYT
TRBJ1-4 | TRBV18 | ASSPDSGERELF
TRBJ2-2 | TRBV5-6 | ASSRRQGVGGELF
TRBJ2-1 | TRBV5-1 | ASSWMASGSNEQF
TRBJ2-7 | TRBV5-6 | ASSLGLAGSYEQY
TRBJ2-5 | TRBV18 | ASSPSLAGVETQY
TRBJ2-2 | TRBV18 | ASSPAQGASTGELF
TRBJ1-2 | TRBV20-1 | SARGGMPYT
TRBJ1-1 | TRBV30 | AWRSRANTEAF
TRBJ2-7 | TRBV13 | ASSLGRGSTYEQY
TRBJ2-3 | TRBV7-9 | ASSLASGHLKDTQY
TRBJ2-3 | TRBV19 | ASSQGQSTDTQY
TRBJ1-1 | TRBV7-2 | ASSPQVGGHTEAF
TRBJ2-1 | TRBV27 | ASSLLGRDFNNEQF
TRBJ2-1 | TRBV28 | ASSLLAGGPF
TRBJ2-7 | TRBV11-2 | ASSWGTNYEQY
TRBJ2-3 | TRBV5-1 | ASCPPTDGTDTQY
TRBJ2-7 | TRBV13 | ASSFRGTGDYEQY
TRBJ1-2 | TRBV2 | ASSGWGQGIQANYGYT
TRBJ2-7 | TRBV11-3 | ASSFDRAGEQY
TRBJ2-1 | TRBV5-4 | ASSRGLAGGRIDNEQF
TRBJ1-5 | TRBV5-6 | ASSLSRQGMPQH
TRBJ2-7 | TRBV20-1 | SASGSHEQY
TRBJ1-6 | TRBV6-2/TRBV6-3 | ASSYYPHDRYNSPLH
TRBJ2-5 | TRBV4-2 | ASSQDWEETQY
TRBJ1-5 | TRBV19 | ASSRVFNQPQH
TRBJ1-1 | TRBV18 | ASSTGRNTEAF